A selection of T cell receptor beta chains follows, all from one sample in a study of T cell responses to AZD1222 COVID-19 vaccine. Libraries were prepared by immunoSEQ multiplex PCR; TCRdb keeps only in-frame clonotypes and omits some of them. Among 130,000 to 150,000 clones, over 85% were seen once, and the ten largest hold under 2%. Sample: peripheral blood, taken 28 days after the second AZD1222 dose. The receptor set was obtained from an adult who received the AZD1222 COVID-19 vaccine. Each CDR3 is given with its conserved first and last residue. The D gene is left open where the match is weak. Part of the rows lack a size; the others show once, few, many or a class for expanded clones.

D	V	J	size	CDR3	DNA
.	TRBV6-2/TRBV6-3	TRBJ1-2	.	CASSYGSRDYGYTF	TGTGCCAGCAGTTACGGATCAAGGGACTATGGCTACACCTTC
.	TRBV29-1	TRBJ2-4	.	CSVRGTGQSLAKNIQYF	TGCAGCGTCCGCGGCACTGGACAAAGCCTAGCCAAAAACATTCAGTACTTC
.	TRBV7-9	TRBJ1-6	.	CASSLAPSYGSSPLHF	TGTGCCAGCAGCTTAGCGCCCTCCTATGGGTCTTCACCCCTCCACTTT
.	TRBV29-1	TRBJ1-1	.	CSVDRQGRRGAFF	TGCAGCGTTGACCGGCAGGGGCGAAGGGGAGCTTTCTTT
.	TRBV3-1/TRBV3-2	TRBJ2-5	once	CASSPDGTAAQETQYF	TGTGCCAGCAGCCCTGACGGGACGGCGGCCCAAGAGACCCAGTACTTC
TRBD1	TRBV7-3	TRBJ2-1	once	CASSSTQGASGEQFF	TGTGCCAGCAGCTCGACACAGGGGGCTTCGGGGGAGCAGTTCTTC
TRBD2	TRBV6-5	TRBJ2-1	once	CASGTSGSSGEQFF	TGTGCCAGCGGGACTAGCGGGAGCTCCGGTGAGCAGTTCTTC
.	TRBV12-3/TRBV12-4	TRBJ1-2	.	CASSLGQMDGYTF	TGTGCCAGCAGCTTAGGACAGATGGATGGCTACACCTTC
.	TRBV19	TRBJ2-2	once	CASSPTGYTGELFF	TGTGCCAGTAGCCCTACAGGGTACACCGGGGAGCTGTTTTTT
TRBD1	TRBV18	TRBJ1-1	.	CASSPNRDSEAFF	TGTGCCAGCTCACCAAACCGGGACAGTGAAGCTTTCTTT
TRBD2	TRBV6-5	TRBJ2-1	.	CASSRLAGVYEQFF	TGTGCCAGCAGTCGACTAGCGGGAGTCTATGAGCAGTTCTTC
TRBD2	TRBV2	TRBJ2-2	.	CASSSGLAGVFRELFF	TGTGCCAGCAGTTCCGGACTAGCGGGAGTTTTTCGGGAGCTGTTTTTT
.	TRBV5-1	TRBJ2-2	.	CASSSSSGYTGELFF	TGCGCCAGCAGCTCCTCATCGGGCTACACCGGGGAGCTGTTTTTT
.	TRBV20-1	TRBJ2-7	.	CSAGSSYEQYF	TGCAGTGCCGGGTCCTCCTACGAGCAGTACTTC
.	TRBV6-1	TRBJ2-2	.	CASSEQGGSTGELFF	TGTGCCAGCAGTGAACAGGGGGGGTCCACCGGGGAGCTGTTTTTT
TRBD1	TRBV6-5	TRBJ1-3	few	CASSPGTGLNTIYF	TGTGCCAGCAGTCCCGGGACAGGACTAAACACCATATATTTT
.	TRBV3-1/TRBV3-2	TRBJ2-4	.	CASSQRSGRNIQYF	TGTGCCAGCAGCCAAAGGTCCGGGAGAAACATTCAGTACTTC
TRBD1	TRBV5-6	TRBJ2-5	.	CASSKGQGRETQYF	TGTGCCAGCAGCAAGGGACAGGGAAGAGAGACCCAGTACTTC
TRBD2	TRBV18	TRBJ2-1	.	CASSRSGSVLTLGLFPDEQFF	TGTGCCAGCTCAAGGAGCGGGAGCGTCCTAACACTCGGCCTTTTTCCCGATGAGCAGTTCTTC
TRBD1	TRBV18	TRBJ2-2	.	CASSLGQDRTGELFF	TGTGCCAGCTCCCTAGGACAGGACCGTACCGGGGAGCTGTTTTTT
.	TRBV5-1	TRBJ2-3	.	CASSGSSTDTQYF	TGCGCCAGCAGCGGAAGTAGCACAGATACGCAGTATTTT
.	TRBV4-1	TRBJ2-7	.	CASSQAQGYEQYF	TGCGCCAGCAGCCAAGCACAGGGTTACGAGCAGTACTTC
.	TRBV6-1	TRBJ2-7	.	CASSENKGVFPYEQYF	TGTGCCAGCAGTGAAAATAAGGGAGTGTTCCCCTACGAGCAGTACTTC